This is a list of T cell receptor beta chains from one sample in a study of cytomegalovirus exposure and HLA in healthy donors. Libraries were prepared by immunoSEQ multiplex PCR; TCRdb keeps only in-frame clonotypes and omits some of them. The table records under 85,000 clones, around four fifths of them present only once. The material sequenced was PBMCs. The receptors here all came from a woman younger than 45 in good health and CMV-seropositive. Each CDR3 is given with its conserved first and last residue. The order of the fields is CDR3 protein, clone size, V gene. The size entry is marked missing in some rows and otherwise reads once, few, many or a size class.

CDR3aa: CASSLGTGGGQPQHF
abundance: -
v_gene: TRBV7-2

CDR3aa: CASSIRTSGNNEQFF
abundance: -
v_gene: TRBV5-1

CDR3aa: CSVGSSGRGTYEQYF
abundance: -
v_gene: TRBV29-1

CDR3aa: CASSFRDPGLNEKLFF
abundance: once
v_gene: TRBV28

CDR3aa: CASSETALADSTDTQYF
abundance: -
v_gene: TRBV25-1

CDR3aa: CASSLDAGAGYGYTF
abundance: -
v_gene: TRBV5-6

CDR3aa: CASSPGLARAYEQYF
abundance: few
v_gene: TRBV6-5

CDR3aa: CASSLILAGKNEQFF
abundance: -
v_gene: TRBV5-1

CDR3aa: CASKGQGSYEQYF
abundance: -
v_gene: TRBV27

CDR3aa: CASSPGYGETQYF
abundance: -
v_gene: TRBV27

CDR3aa: CASSQTGGKNIQYF
abundance: -
v_gene: TRBV5-1

CDR3aa: CASSLASGRANEQFF
abundance: -
v_gene: TRBV7-9

CDR3aa: CASSTGGANNEQFF
abundance: -
v_gene: TRBV27

CDR3aa: CASSLRFGGATNEKLFF
abundance: medium-sized
v_gene: TRBV27

CDR3aa: CATGLAGSNEQFF
abundance: few
v_gene: TRBV10-3

CDR3aa: CASSLQPPGSGEKLFF
abundance: -
v_gene: TRBV7-7

CDR3aa: CASSPLPGNTEAFF
abundance: -
v_gene: TRBV5-1

CDR3aa: CASSDSDGIEAFF
abundance: -
v_gene: TRBV10-1

CDR3aa: CASSLDAGVNTEAFF
abundance: few
v_gene: TRBV5-1

CDR3aa: CASSVYSGRGNNEQFF
abundance: -
v_gene: TRBV11-2

CDR3aa: CASSQDRGGYTEAFF
abundance: -
v_gene: TRBV4-3